This T cell receptor (beta chain) is from a study of blood T cells in healthy people across ages. Using a J-beta primer mix together with a sample-barcoded 5' primer, a second PCR was run for about 7 to 12 cycles. TCRdb called the 5' RACE reads again in MiXCR, with one record for every CDR3 protein. Among about 640,000 distinct CDR3 sequences listed, 58% were seen once. Trimming left V 5 bases short and J 6 bases short, with 9 bases between. Germline lookup yields CDR1 DFQATT and CDR2 SNEGSKA (reference sequence). This CDR3 has 11 residues. The J gene is TRBJ2-3, the V gene TRBV20-1; D remains ambiguous. The receptor was derived from a man in his 60s in good health. The sample taken for sequencing was blood. The CDR3 sequence: CSAPPVDTQYF. The CDR3 DNA sequence: TGCAGTGCTCCCCCCGTCGATACGCAGTATTTT.